The clone carrying this T cell receptor beta chain was recorded at least ten times. These data come from a study of molecular identifiers for immune sequencing clone quantification. TCRdb ran MiXCR on the PCR reads and lists one entry per CDR3 protein. This table holds approximately 550,000 distinct CDR3 sequences, roughly 26% found once. V trimming: 2 bases; J trimming: 3 bases; junction bases outside the gene matches: 4. The CDR3 consists of 15 residues. Germline-derived CDR1 and CDR2 are SGHRS and YFSETQ. The TCR sequence derives from a human donor in good health. Some libraries in this study had Jurkat cell RNA spiked in. The chain joins TRBV5-1 to TRBJ2-2, with 7 bases lining up with TRBD1. The sequencing input was naive CD8+ T cells from blood, with Jurkat cell RNA spiked in. Subset here: FACS-sorted CD8+CD4-CCR7+CD45RA+ naive T cells. CDR3 region: CASSFEGADTGELFF. The CDR3 DNA reads as TGCGCCAGCAGCTTTGAGGGGGCTGACACCGGGGAGCTGTTTTTT.